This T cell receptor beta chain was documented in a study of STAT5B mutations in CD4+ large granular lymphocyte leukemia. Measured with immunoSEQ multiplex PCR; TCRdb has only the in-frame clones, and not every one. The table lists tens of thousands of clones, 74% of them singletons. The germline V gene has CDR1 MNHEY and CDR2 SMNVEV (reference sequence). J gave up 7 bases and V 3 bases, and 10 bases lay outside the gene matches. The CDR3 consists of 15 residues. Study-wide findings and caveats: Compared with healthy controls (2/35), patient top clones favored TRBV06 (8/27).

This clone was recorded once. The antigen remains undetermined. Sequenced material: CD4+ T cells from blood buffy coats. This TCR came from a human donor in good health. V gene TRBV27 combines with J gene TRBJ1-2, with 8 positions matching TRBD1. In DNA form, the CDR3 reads TGTGCCAGCAGTTTCCTTGGACAGGGCGCATCTGGCTACACCTTC. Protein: CASSFLGQGASGYTF.